This T cell receptor (beta chain) was retrieved from a study of OX40 agonist ivuxolimab in advanced cancers. The assay was immunoSEQ multiplex PCR, and TCRdb's table has in-frame clones only and misses some. The repertoire holds some 67,000 clones, with 88% as singletons. The germline V gene encodes CDR1 SQVTM and CDR2 ANQGSEA. V gave up 8 bases and J gave up 3 bases, with 13 bases separating them. CDR3 size: 12 residues. This chain connects TRBV29-1 to TRBJ2-5, with no clear D. The sequencing used CD4+ or CD8+ T cells sorted from blood, collected in a trial of the OX40 agonist ivuxolimab. This receptor was obtained from an adult with an advanced solid tumor such as melanoma, head and neck, liver or kidney cancer. CDR3 protein: CSILGLEETQYF. Here the CDR3 DNA reads TGCAGCATATTGGGCCTTGAAGAGACCCAGTACTTC.